A single sample is the source of the 5 T cell receptor beta chains below, sequenced in a study of spatial heterogeneity in lung cancer. Sample time point: sample taken at primary tumor resection. From tumor, nontumor lung or frozen PBMC, whole RNA was taken unsorted for sequencing. TCRdb analysed the 5' RACE reads with MiXCR anew, one entry per CDR3 protein. The sample consists of over 9,500 distinct CDR3 sequences, 3% to 4.5% of them appearing once. The starting material was normal lung tissue next to the tumor, obtained at surgery. Receptors were obtained from a male donor with early-stage non-small cell lung cancer.

This chain links TRBV12-3 or TRBV12-4 with TRBJ1-3, with D unclear. The length of the CDR3 is 13 residues. Trimming stripped 4 bases from V and 4 bases from J, with 8 bases between. The CDR3 DNA follows: TGTGCCAGCAGTTACGACCGGGGAAACACCATATATTTT. This translates into CASSYDRGNTIYF.

This clonotype was seen at least ten times. A junction end diverges from the germline sequence, so it may reflect a read error. This chain joins TRBV7-7 and TRBJ2-3; TRBD2 aligns across 7 bases. The CDR3 covers 14 residues. Germline CDR1 is SSHAT and CDR2 is FNYEAQ (reference sequence). In DNA form, the CDR3 reads TGTGCTAGCAGCTTAGCCGGGGAGGGAGATACGCAGTATTTT. Translating it yields CASSLAGEGDTQYF.

This clonotype has at least ten counts. The gene calls are TRBV12-3 or TRBV12-4 and TRBJ2-7; D is possibly TRBD1 (6 bases). The CDR3 runs to 17 residues. V was trimmed by 3 bases and J by 0 bases, leaving 18 bases between them. The CDR3 reads CASSLGRRQAYSYEQYF. CDR3 nucleotide sequence: TGTGCCAGCAGTTTGGGACGAAGACAGGCGTACTCCTACGAGCAGTACTTC.

This clonotype was detected ten times or more. J is TRBJ1-6 and V is TRBV20-1; TRBD1 matches at 7 bases. The V gene end was trimmed by 6 bases and the J gene end by 10 bases; junction bases not matched to a gene: 9. The CDR3 runs to 13 residues. Looked up from germline, CDR1 is DFQATT and CDR2 is SNEGSKA (reference sequence). The CDR3: CSARRGRGSPLHF. CDR3 nucleotides: TGCAGTGCCCGGAGGGGGCGGGGATCACCCCTCCACTTT.

In this sample, this clonotype turned up many times. The chain is built from TRBV20-1 and TRBJ2-7; TRBD2 agrees at 10 bases. Germline V gives CDR1 DFQATT, CDR2 SNEGSKA (reference sequence). Trimming cost V 3 bases and J 4 bases; bases outside gene matches: 18. The CDR3 length is 18 residues. The CDR3 loop reads CSASPIGAGGPFAYEQYF. CDR3 nucleotide sequence: TGCAGTGCTAGCCCTATAGGAGCGGGGGGGCCTTTCGCGTACGAGCAGTACTTC.